This T cell receptor (beta chain) comes out of a study of T cells in Graves' hyperthyroidism and ophthalmopathy (dated by TCRdb to the late 2010s). With regard to the full study: Peripheral blood was collected at initial diagnosis, before any treatment. A discovery cohort of roughly 100 patients, roughly 45 with Graves' ophthalmopathy and 55 to 65 with stable Graves' hyperthyroidism, was used to find distinguishing TCR V-J signatures. Prospective prediction of ophthalmopathy was tested in an independent validation cohort consisting of 18 to 20 hyperthyroidism patients and some 17 patients who later progressed to ophthalmopathy. The roughly 94 discovery patients were randomly divided into training and test sets at a 7:3 ratio. Thyroid tissue and blood T-cell repertoires from about 6 Graves' hyperthyroidism patients were also compared in the study. Following sampling, methimazole starting at 30 mg daily was given to hyperthyroidism patients, and high-dose intravenous methylprednisolone was given to ophthalmopathy patients. The paper describes TCR Vbeta CDR3 sequencing of more than 120 peripheral blood samples, made up of fewer than 50 ophthalmopathy patients, 70 to 75 hyperthyroidism patients and 17 progressor patients. Beyond this particular receptor, the publication reports: In cross-validation, a model built on a 13 V-J signature told ophthalmopathy apart from stable hyperthyroidism with under 90% sensitivity and approximately 81% specificity, and in testing the same model reached 80%/75%. In validation, progression to ophthalmopathy was predicted by the model with around 71% sensitivity and roughly 76% specificity, a median of roughly 6 months before onset. Sample size was not statistically predetermined, and investigators were not blinded to group allocation. Most expanded thyroid clonotypes (frequency above 0.001) were also detected in blood, a finding suggesting that blood repertoires may reflect thyroid immune responses.

On this clonotype itself: Its cognate antigen has yet to be identified. Base qualities are not recorded, but no much larger clone differs from it by a single base.

The TCR beta CDR3 regions were amplified from the RNA transcripts. For the first round of RT-PCR on the TCR CDR3, the HTBI primer set was used together with the Qiagen OneStep RT-PCR kit. Libraries were constructed in a second round of multiplex PCR, after which size selection and purification were carried out. Libraries were sequenced paired-end with 100 bp reads on an Illumina HiSeq2000. The paper's processing steps were these. SOAPnuke was used to process the raw data, throwing out any read that contained adapters or uncalled bases, had a mean Phred below 15, or lacked an exact constant-primer or identifier match. High-quality paired reads were merged using COPE v1.2.5, and each unique nucleotide sequence was defined as a clonotype. Clonotypes were aligned to IMGT TRBV, TRBD and TRBJ reference segments using MiTCR v1.1. Analysis was restricted to V-J combinations with a frequency above 0.0001, which covered 98% to 99.2% of repertoires. A TCS score was defined as the ratio between F50 (clonal expansion) and ExV (chaos), using BLOSUM62-based TCRdist between CDR3 peptides within each V-J. Welch's t-statistics and random forest reduced some 510 V-J features to about 13, which were used in a naive Bayes classifier (R e1071). Through fastp at Q25 and MiXCR, TCRdb rebuilt clones from the public reads, retaining in-frame beta chains. Every CDR3 protein is listed once, alongside the most common genes and DNA of its rows. The V and J calls reflect TCRdb's pipeline rather than the authors' work. The sample data list around 300,000 distinct CDR3 sequences, and around 15% of these were observed just once. The ten largest make up 34% of the sample.

CDR1 is given as SGHVS and CDR2 as FQNEAQ, both from the germline V gene. V is clipped by 5 bases and J by 6 bases, and the sequence between their germline boundaries is 25 bases long. Its CDR3 holds 18 amino acids, cysteine through phenylalanine. The kept DNA is CDR3 alone, 54 bases in frame from the first base. Ophthalmopathy patients had moderately to severely active disease, with a Clinical Activity Score of 3 or more, a NOSPECS grade of 4 or more, and a disease duration of less than 3 months. Patients with uncontrolled infections, other autoimmune diseases, pregnancy or lactation were excluded. Diagnoses were established on the basis of clinical symptoms, serum thyroxine and TRAb, thyroid ultrasound, and orbital computed tomography. PBMCs were separated from over 9 ml of fresh peripheral blood using Ficoll-Paque density gradient centrifugation. Trizol reagent was used to extract total RNA, and RNA quality was then checked on an Agilent 2100 Bioanalyzer.

This chain joins TRBV7-8 to TRBJ2-2, and possibly TRBD1, on 5 matching bases. Sequencing was performed on blood. The clonotype originates from a woman aged 40 to 50 with Graves' ophthalmopathy. Here the CDR3 is given as CASSPRTGHPRIAGELFF. The sequence in DNA is TGTGCCAGCAGCCCAAGAACCGGACATCCTAGGATTGCCGGGGAGCTGTTTTTT.